The 31 T cell receptor beta chains below were found in one sample sequenced in a study of cytomegalovirus exposure and HLA in healthy donors. Vbeta (60) and Jbeta (13) primers were used in the PCR. Produced via immunoSEQ multiplex PCR; TCRdb's table is partial and in-frame only. The table includes 210,000 or so clones, roughly 85% detected once. The sample taken for sequencing was PBMCs. Receptors were obtained from a young man in good health and CMV-seronegative.

The CDR3 coding sequence is TGTGCCAGCAGCTGGCTAAGCGGGAGGCAGGGGTACGAGCAGTACTTC. It yields the protein CASSWLSGRQGYEQYF. This rearrangement joins TRBV5-5 to TRBJ2-7; 9 bases agree with TRBD2. V shed 3 bases, J shed 4 bases, and the junction held 11 bases outside the gene matches. The CDR3 covers 16 residues. The germline gives CDR1 SGHKS, CDR2 YYEKEE (reference sequence). The entire variable domain, with the rest obtained from reference TRBV5-5 and TRBJ2-7, is as follows: DAGVTQSPTHLIKTRGQQVTLRCSPISGHKSVSWYQQVLGQGPQFIFQYYEKEERGRGNFPDRFSARQFPNYSSELNVNALLLGDSALYLCASSWLSGRQGYEQYFGPGTRLTVT.

This clone was observed a handful of times. This chain joins TRBV27 and TRBJ1-1; possible D gene TRBD1, 5 bases. V lost 4 bases to trimming and J lost 0 bases, with 9 bases between them. Germline-derived CDR1 and CDR2 are MNHEY and SMNVEV (reference sequence). The CDR3 loop spans 14 amino acids. The CDR3: CASSSGGMNTEAFF. The CDR3 DNA sequence: TGTGCCAGCAGTTCCGGGGGGATGAACACTGAAGCTTTCTTT.

This chain joins TRBV13 and TRBJ2-7, with TRBD1 matching 7 bases. The CDR3 sequence is 14 residues long. V shed 5 bases and J 0 bases; nucleotides not matched to a gene: 4. From germline, CDR1 is PRHDT and CDR2 FYEKMQ (reference sequence). Here the CDR3 DNA reads TGTGCCAGCAGCACGGGACAGAGCTCCTACGAGCAGTACTTC. Its translation is CASSTGQSSYEQYF.

V and J are TRBV30 and TRBJ2-1, with 8 bases identical to TRBD2. Germline CDR1 reads GTSNPN; CDR2 reads SVGIG (reference sequence). The CDR3 spans 11 residues. DNA of the CDR3: TGTGTGGCCGGGAGGGCCATTGAGCAGTTCTTC. Its protein is CVAGRAIEQFF. The full variable domain, its missing parts supplied by reference TRBV30 and TRBJ2-1, is SQTIHQWPATLVQPVGSPLSLECTVEGTSNPNLYWYRQAAGRGLQLLFYSVGIGQISSEVPQNLSASRPQDRQFILSSKKLLLSDSGFYLCVAGRAIEQFFGPGTRLTVL.

The J gene is TRBJ2-1, the V gene TRBV7-3; TRBD2 agrees at 14 bases. Trimming at V came to 5 bases and at J to 7 bases, leaving 13 bases not matched to a gene. Germline V gene lookup returns CDR1 SGHTA and CDR2 FQGTGA. CDR3 length: 18 amino acids. The CDR3 reads CASSQGPGTSGRSNEQFF. CDR3 bases: TGTGCCAGCAGCCAGGGGCCGGGGACTAGCGGGAGATCTAATGAGCAGTTCTTC. Using reference TRBV7-3 and TRBJ2-1 for the parts outside the CDR3, the full variable domain is GAGVSQTPSNKVTEKGKYVELRCDPISGHTALYWYRQSLGQGPEFLIYFQGTGAADDSGLPNDRFFAVRPEGSVSTLKIQRTERGDSAVYLCASSQGPGTSGRSNEQFFGPGTRLTVL.

Here the CDR3 DNA reads TGTGCCAGCAGTTTAGGGGAGGGTCAGCCCCAGCATTTT. Its translation: CASSLGEGQPQHF. V and J are TRBV27 and TRBJ1-5; no clear D gene. Germline-derived CDR1 and CDR2 are MNHEY and SMNVEV (reference sequence). V lost 2 bases to trimming and J lost 6 bases, with 8 bases between them. This CDR3 has 13 amino acids.

This chain uses TRBV9 with TRBJ1-2; 9 bases line up with TRBD1. Germline V gene sequence: CDR1 SGDLS, CDR2 YYNGEE. Trimming removed 4 bases from V and 4 bases from J; junction bases left unmatched: 8. The CDR3 runs to 15 residues. The CDR3 here is CASSPRSTGGYGYTF. The CDR3 DNA follows: TGTGCCAGCAGCCCCAGATCGACAGGGGGCTATGGCTACACCTTC. The whole variable domain, remainder taken from reference TRBV9 and TRBJ1-2, is DSGVTQTPKHLITATGQRVTLRCSPRSGDLSVYWYQQSLDQGLQFLIQYYNGEERAKGNILERFSAQQFPDLHSELNLSSLELGDSALYFCASSPRSTGGYGYTFGSGTRLTVV.

The CDR3 loop reads CASSLGQGDSNYGYTF. The CDR3 DNA reads as TGTGCCAGCAGTTTAGGACAGGGGGATTCTAACTATGGCTACACCTTC. The V call is TRBV28, the J call TRBJ1-2; 10 bases match TRBD1. Per germline, CDR1 MDHEN and CDR2 SYDVKM. The CDR3 length is 16 residues. The junction had 3 bases not matched to a gene; V was cut back by 2 bases and J by 0 bases.

The chain recombines TRBV15 with TRBJ1-5; 8 nucleotides line up with TRBD1. This CDR3 spans 19 amino acids. The germline V gene encodes CDR1 LNHNV and CDR2 YYDKDF (reference sequence). J was trimmed by 0 bases and V by 3 bases; bases with no gene match: 13. The CDR3 DNA reads TGTGCCACCAGCAGGTACCCGGGACAGGACTTTTATAGCAATCAGCCCCAGCATTTT. This codes for CATSRYPGQDFYSNQPQHF.

The V and J genes are TRBV4-1 and TRBJ2-5; D is uncertain. CDR1 is MGHRA and CDR2 is YSYEKL in the germline V gene. V was shortened by 0 bases and J by 1 base, with 6 bases between the two germline ends. The CDR3 extends over 14 amino acids. CDR3 protein: CASSQETAQETQYF. As DNA, the CDR3 is TGCGCCAGCAGCCAAGAAACAGCCCAAGAGACCCAGTACTTC.

The gene calls are TRBV10-3 and TRBJ2-3, with TRBD2 matching 7 bases. Germline V gene sequence: CDR1 ENHRY, CDR2 SYGVKD. This CDR3 contains 15 residues. V shed 3 bases and J 5 bases; nucleotides not matched to a gene: 8. The CDR3 bases are TGTGCCATCAGTGAACCAGCGGGCGGGGGAGATACGCAGTATTTT. This gives the protein CAISEPAGGGDTQYF.

The chain joins TRBV28 to TRBJ2-7, with 7 nucleotides matching TRBD2. The germline CDR1 and CDR2 sequences are MDHEN and SYDVKM. This CDR3 region has 14 residues. J lost 4 bases, V lost 3 bases, and 6 bases had no gene match. CDR3 DNA: TGTGCCAGCAGTTTGGGGGGGACGGTTTACGAGCAGTACTTC. This sequence encodes CASSLGGTVYEQYF.

The rearrangement uses TRBV27 and TRBJ2-1; 7 nucleotides align to TRBD2. CDR1 and CDR2 (germline): MNHEY, SMNVEV (reference sequence). The CDR3 length is 15 residues. Trimming took 7 bases from V and 4 from J; bases not matched to a gene: 10. CDR3 amino acids: CASTPAGGLYNEQFF. As DNA, the CDR3 is TGTGCCAGCACCCCCGCCGGGGGGTTATACAATGAGCAGTTCTTC.

The J gene is TRBJ2-1, the V gene TRBV19; D not resolved. CDR3 length: 14 amino acids. Trimming pared 1 base from V and 3 bases from J, leaving 7 bases between. Germline lookup yields CDR1 LNHDA and CDR2 SQIVND (reference sequence). The CDR3 loop reads CASSIALVYNEQFF. CDR3 DNA: TGTGCCAGTAGTATAGCCCTAGTCTACAATGAGCAGTTCTTC.

V gene TRBV2 combines with J gene TRBJ2-4; D is uncertain. V was shortened by 3 bases and J by 1 base, with 10 bases between the two germline ends. Germline-derived CDR1 and CDR2 are SNHLY and FYNNEI. The CDR3 sequence is 15 residues long. For the CDR3, the DNA is TGTGCCAGCAGTGAGAAGATAGTGGCCAAAAACATTCAGTACTTC. This encodes CASSEKIVAKNIQYF.

The V and J genes are TRBV5-5 and TRBJ2-7; 9 nucleotides align to TRBD1. This CDR3 spans 13 amino acids. CDR1 is SGHKS and CDR2 is YYEKEE in the germline V gene (reference sequence). J gave up 5 bases and V 4 bases, and 4 bases lay outside the gene matches. The CDR3 sequence: CASSEWTGDEQYF. CDR3 nucleotides: TGTGCCAGCAGCGAGTGGACAGGGGACGAGCAGTACTTC. Full variable domain (missing parts from reference TRBV5-5 and TRBJ2-7): DAGVTQSPTHLIKTRGQQVTLRCSPISGHKSVSWYQQVLGQGPQFIFQYYEKEERGRGNFPDRFSARQFPNYSSELNVNALLLGDSALYLCASSEWTGDEQYFGPGTRLTVT.

The genes are TRBV6-4 and TRBJ2-1; a weak D match, TRBD2 (5 bases). CDR3 length: 15 amino acids. The ends were cut back, 3 bases at V and 10 bases at J, with 19 bases in the middle. Per the germline V gene, CDR1 is MRHNA and CDR2 is SNTAGT. The CDR3 protein is CASSEASASPTEQFF. In DNA, the CDR3 is TGTGCCAGCAGTGAGGCATCGGCTAGCCCTACCGAGCAGTTCTTC.

This clone has more than one count but fewer than ten. The rearrangement links TRBV10-3 to TRBJ1-3; D gene unclear. The length of the CDR3 is 13 residues. Trimming took off 8 bases at V and 0 bases at J, with 8 bases between the two ends. The germline gives CDR1 ENHRY, CDR2 SYGVKD. The CDR3 DNA sequence: TGTGCCATCCAAGGGAGCTCTGGAAACACCATATATTTT. Protein product: CAIQGSSGNTIYF.

V usage is TRBV7-9 and J usage is TRBJ1-1; D uncertain. The germline gives CDR1 SEHNR, CDR2 FQNEAQ (reference sequence). Trimming left V 4 bases short and J 6 bases short, with 9 bases between. The CDR3 runs to 12 residues. The CDR3, as DNA: TGTGCCAGCAGCTCCTCCCTGTCTGAAGCTTTCTTT. It encodes CASSSSLSEAFF.

The chain recombines TRBV6-1 with TRBJ2-3, with D possibly matching TRBD2 (5 bases). Trimming removed 3 bases from V and 0 bases from J, with 13 bases in between. The CDR3 length is 16 residues. CDR1 MNHNS and CDR2 SASEGT come from the germline V gene. The CDR3, as DNA: TGTGCCAGCAGTGAGATCGGGATAGGGAGCACAGATACGCAGTATTTT. This translates into CASSEIGIGSTDTQYF.

This chain links TRBV7-8 with TRBJ1-1, with D hard to call. V was pared by 0 bases and J by 1 base, with 12 bases between. In germline, CDR1 is SGHVS, CDR2 FQNEAQ. The CDR3 contains 16 residues. CDR3 residues: CASSLAEGVPNTEAFF. The CDR3 bases are TGTGCCAGCAGCTTAGCGGAAGGAGTCCCGAACACTGAAGCTTTCTTT.

This clone was seen a single time. V and J are TRBV4-3 and TRBJ2-1, with 10 bases matching TRBD1. J gave up 7 bases and V 0 bases, and 6 bases lay outside the gene matches. This CDR3 is built from 16 residues. CDR1 and CDR2 (germline): LGHNA, YSLEER. CDR3 DNA sequence: TGCGCCAGCAGCCAAGATAGGGACAGGGGATGGAATGAGCAGTTCTTC. Encoded protein: CASSQDRDRGWNEQFF.

The J gene is TRBJ2-3, the V gene TRBV4-1; D might be TRBD2 (5 bases). V lost 0 bases and J lost 0, with 13 bases in between. The CDR3 contains 17 residues. The germline V gene encodes CDR1 MGHRA and CDR2 YSYEKL. CDR3 in amino acids: CASSQDGSGGSTDTQYF. As DNA, the CDR3 is TGCGCCAGCAGCCAAGATGGAAGCGGAGGAAGCACAGATACGCAGTATTTT.

J is TRBJ2-7 and V is TRBV19, with D tentatively TRBD1 (6 bases). Trimming cost V 5 bases and J 6 bases, with 20 bases left between them. CDR3 size: 15 residues. Germline V gene sequence: CDR1 LNHDA, CDR2 SQIVND (reference sequence). The CDR3 coding sequence is TGTGCCAGTAGTGTCTCCGGTACAGGGTTGGGCGAGCAGTACTTC. Its protein product is CASSVSGTGLGEQYF.

V gene TRBV10-3 combines with J gene TRBJ2-1, with TRBD1 matching 9 bases. The germline gives CDR1 ENHRY, CDR2 SYGVKD. V trimming: 0 bases; J trimming: 7 bases; junction bases outside the gene matches: 4. This CDR3 contains 15 residues. The CDR3 loop is CAISESTTGGNEQFF. CDR3 in DNA: TGTGCCATCAGTGAGTCGACGACAGGGGGGAATGAGCAGTTCTTC.

The chain uses TRBV13 and TRBJ2-5; D may be TRBD1 (5 bases). CDR1 is PRHDT and CDR2 is FYEKMQ in the germline V gene (reference sequence). V lost 0 bases and J 4 bases, leaving 15 bases between the germline ends. The length of the CDR3 is 16 residues. DNA for the CDR3: TGTGCCAGCAGCTTAGGAACCCAAAGGGGAATAGAGACCCAGTACTTC. Translation gives CASSLGTQRGIETQYF.

V gene TRBV6-5 combines with J gene TRBJ1-2, with D possibly TRBD1 on 5 matching bases. The ends were cut back, 8 bases at V and 5 bases at J, with 18 bases in the middle. The CDR3 runs to 14 residues. CDR1 is MNHEY and CDR2 is SVGAGI in the germline V gene. The CDR3, as DNA: TGTGCCAGCGCTACGCGGCCAGGGTGGTATGGCTACACCTTC. It encodes CASATRPGWYGYTF.

The gene calls are TRBV1 and TRBJ2-2; the table assigns TRBD2, which was not confirmed against the DNA. TRBV1 is annotated as a pseudogene. CDR3 length: 16 amino acids. The chain's CDR3 is CTSSQAIAGGSGELFF. The CDR3 coding sequence is TGCACCAGCAGCCAAGCCATAGCGGGAGGATCCGGGGAGCTGTTTTTT.

The V call is TRBV28, the J call TRBJ1-5, with D unclear. Germline V gene data show CDR1 as MDHEN and CDR2 as SYDVKM. This CDR3 is 14 amino acids long. V was cut by 3 bases and J by 5 bases, with 11 bases left in between. The CDR3 DNA follows: TGTGCCAGCAGTTTGACCGGGATGTATCAGCCCCAGCATTTT. Amino acid sequence: CASSLTGMYQPQHF.

The CDR3 sequence is CASSYEQGGNYGYTF. Here the CDR3 DNA reads TGTGCCAGCAGTTACGAACAGGGGGGGAACTATGGCTACACCTTC. The V gene is TRBV6-5, the J gene TRBJ1-2, with 8 bases lining up with TRBD1. This CDR3 is built from 15 residues. The V gene's germline CDR1 is MNHEY and CDR2 SVGAGI. J lost 2 bases, V lost 2 bases, and 4 bases had no gene match.

The chain links TRBV6-5 to TRBJ2-2; no firm D call. V lost 4 bases and J lost 8, with 5 bases in between. Germline CDR1 MNHEY, CDR2 SVGAGI. The CDR3 has 11 residues. CDR3 nucleotides: TGTGCCAGCAGTTCGAGGGGGGAGCTGTTTTTT. Its protein product is CASSSRGELFF.